A single sample is the source of the 7 T cell receptor beta chains below, sequenced in a study of blood T cell repertoires in COVID-19. Only in-frame clones appear in the TCRdb table, and some are missing; sequencing was by immunoSEQ multiplex PCR. The data hold 250,000 to 300,000 clones, with about 87% observed a single time. The specimen sequenced was peripheral blood. Every receptor here comes from a woman in her sixties or seventies with COVID-19, enrolled during active disease.

CDR3 DNA: TGTGCCAGTAGGTCCGGGGTTCTTATGAACACTGAAGCTTTCTTT. This translates into CASRSGVLMNTEAFF. The genes are TRBV19 and TRBJ1-1; D gene uncertain. The CDR3 loop spans 15 amino acids. V lost 6 bases to trimming and J lost 0 bases, with 14 bases between them. CDR1 is LNHDA, CDR2 SQIVND, per germline (reference sequence).

The chain couples TRBV7-2 to TRBJ2-7, with 7 bases matching TRBD1. The V and J ends lost 1 base and 3 bases, in that order; junction bases with no gene match: 6. This CDR3 region has 15 residues. Per germline, CDR1 SGHTA and CDR2 FQGNSA. The CDR3 here is CASSLGGQVYYEQYF. CDR3 nucleotide sequence: TGTGCCAGCAGCTTAGGAGGACAGGTTTACTACGAGCAGTACTTC.

V and J are TRBV19 and TRBJ1-1, with 9 bases aligning to TRBD1. CDR3 length: 13 amino acids. V gave up 4 bases and J gave up 6 bases; unmatched junction bases: 3. CDR1 LNHDA and CDR2 SQIVND come from the germline V gene (reference sequence). In DNA form, the CDR3 reads TGTGCCAGTAGTAACAGGGGGCGTGCTGAAGCTTTCTTT. Translated: CASSNRGRAEAFF.

This clone was counted once. The genes are TRBV28 and TRBJ2-7; D may be TRBD2 (6 bases). Germline CDR1 reads MDHEN; CDR2 reads SYDVKM. V lost 7 bases, J lost 6 bases, and 16 bases lay in between. The CDR3 contains 13 residues. CDR3 DNA: TGTGCCAGCACCTTTGGAGGGTCGGGCGAGCAGTACTTC. It codes for CASTFGGSGEQYF.

The chain is built from TRBV7-8 and TRBJ1-5, with a weak D call TRBD1 (6 bases). The CDR3 is 16 residues long. Germline assignment: CDR1 SGHVS and CDR2 FQNEAQ. The ends were cut back, 0 bases at V and 6 bases at J, with 15 bases in the middle. Here the CDR3 reads CASSLAVGVQGQPQHF. CDR3 coding DNA: TGTGCCAGCAGCTTAGCTGTGGGGGTACAGGGTCAGCCCCAGCATTTT.

The V gene is TRBV27, the J gene TRBJ1-6; D unclear. Germline loops: CDR1 MNHEY, CDR2 SMNVEV (reference sequence). V lost 8 bases, J lost 9 bases, and 11 bases lay in between. This CDR3 is 12 amino acids long. CDR3 nucleotide sequence: TGTGCCAGCTACGGTAGAGGTTCACCCCTCCACTTT. Its translation: CASYGRGSPLHF.

The chain uses TRBV7-9 and TRBJ2-3; TRBD1 aligns across 8 bases. With 1 base clipped from V and 1 base from J, the junction kept 4 bases outside the gene matches. This CDR3 contains 16 residues. Germline values: CDR1 SEHNR, CDR2 FQNEAQ (reference sequence). The CDR3 region is CASSLGSGQGTDTQYF. The CDR3 bases are TGTGCCAGCAGCTTAGGATCGGGACAGGGCACAGATACGCAGTATTTT.